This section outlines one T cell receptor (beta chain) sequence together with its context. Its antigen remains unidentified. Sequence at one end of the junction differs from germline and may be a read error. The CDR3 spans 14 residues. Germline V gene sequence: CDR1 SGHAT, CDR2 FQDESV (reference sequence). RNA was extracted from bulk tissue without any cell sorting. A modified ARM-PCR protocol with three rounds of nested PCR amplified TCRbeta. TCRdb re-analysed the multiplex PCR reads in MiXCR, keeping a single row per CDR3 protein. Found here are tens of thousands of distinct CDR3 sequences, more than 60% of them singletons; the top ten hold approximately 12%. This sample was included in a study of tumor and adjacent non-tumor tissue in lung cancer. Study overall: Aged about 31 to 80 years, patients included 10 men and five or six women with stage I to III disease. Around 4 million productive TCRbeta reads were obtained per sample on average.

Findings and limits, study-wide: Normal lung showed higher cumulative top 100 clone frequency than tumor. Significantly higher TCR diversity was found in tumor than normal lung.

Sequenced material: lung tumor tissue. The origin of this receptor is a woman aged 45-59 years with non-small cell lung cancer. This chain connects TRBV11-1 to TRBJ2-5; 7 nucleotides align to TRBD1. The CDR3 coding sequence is TGTGCCAGCAGCCCCGGACAGGACGTAGAGACCCAGTATTTC. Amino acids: CASSPGQDVETQYF.